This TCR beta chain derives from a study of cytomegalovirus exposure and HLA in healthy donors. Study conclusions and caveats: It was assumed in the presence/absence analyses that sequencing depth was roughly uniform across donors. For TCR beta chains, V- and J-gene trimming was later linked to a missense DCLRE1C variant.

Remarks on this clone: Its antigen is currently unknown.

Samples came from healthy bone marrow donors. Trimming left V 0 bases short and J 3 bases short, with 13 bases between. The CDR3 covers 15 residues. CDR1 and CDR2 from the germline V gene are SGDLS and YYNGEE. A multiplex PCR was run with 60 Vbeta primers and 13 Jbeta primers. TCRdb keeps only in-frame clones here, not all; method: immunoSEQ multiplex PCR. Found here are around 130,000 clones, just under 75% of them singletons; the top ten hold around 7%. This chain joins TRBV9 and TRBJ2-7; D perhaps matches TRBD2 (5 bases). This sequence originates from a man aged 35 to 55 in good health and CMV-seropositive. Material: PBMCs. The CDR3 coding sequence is TGTGCCAGCAGCGTAGGGTTCGGGAACTACTACGAGCAGTACTTC. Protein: CASSVGFGNYYEQYF.